This TCR beta chain came from a study of Graves' ophthalmopathy and Graves' hyperthyroidism. Amplifying from RNA transcripts, the study obtained TCR beta CDR3 regions. HTBI-primed first-round RT-PCR preceded second-round multiplex PCR. TCRdb analysed the multiplex PCR reads with MiXCR anew, one entry per CDR3 protein. The sample carries almost 750,000 distinct CDR3 sequences, roughly two fifths recorded once. As concerns this clonotype: At one of its ends the junction is not consistent with the germline gene, which may arise from a read error.

Certain patients, namely those with other autoimmune diseases, uncontrolled infections, pregnancy or lactation, were excluded. The authors diagnosed from clinical symptoms, serum thyroxine, TRAb, thyroid ultrasound and orbital computed tomography. The receptor was derived from an adult man with Graves' ophthalmopathy. The sample consisted of peripheral blood.

CDR3 residues: CASSLTVGAGYGHTF. CDR3 sequence (DNA): TGTGCCAGCAGCTTGACCGTCGGGGCAGGTTATGGCCACACCTTC. The V call is TRBV15, the J call TRBJ1-2; weak D call: TRBD1 (5 bases). Germline CDR1 LNHNV, CDR2 YYDKDF (reference sequence). The CDR3 runs 15 residues.